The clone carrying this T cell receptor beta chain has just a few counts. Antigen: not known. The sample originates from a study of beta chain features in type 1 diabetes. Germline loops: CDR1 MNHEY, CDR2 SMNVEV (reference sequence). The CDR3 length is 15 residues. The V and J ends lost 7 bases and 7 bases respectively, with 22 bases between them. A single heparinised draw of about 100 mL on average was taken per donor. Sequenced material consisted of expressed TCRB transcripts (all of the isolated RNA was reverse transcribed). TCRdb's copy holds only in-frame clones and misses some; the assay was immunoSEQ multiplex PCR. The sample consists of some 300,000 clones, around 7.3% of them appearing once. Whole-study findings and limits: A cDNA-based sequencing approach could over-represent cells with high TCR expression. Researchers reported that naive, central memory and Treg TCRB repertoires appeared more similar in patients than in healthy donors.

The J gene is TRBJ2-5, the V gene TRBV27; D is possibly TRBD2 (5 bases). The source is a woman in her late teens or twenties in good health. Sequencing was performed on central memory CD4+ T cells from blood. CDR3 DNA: TGTGCCAGCAATAGTGTTTGGGTTGGCGCGGGGACCCAGTACTTC. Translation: CASNSVWVGAGTQYF.